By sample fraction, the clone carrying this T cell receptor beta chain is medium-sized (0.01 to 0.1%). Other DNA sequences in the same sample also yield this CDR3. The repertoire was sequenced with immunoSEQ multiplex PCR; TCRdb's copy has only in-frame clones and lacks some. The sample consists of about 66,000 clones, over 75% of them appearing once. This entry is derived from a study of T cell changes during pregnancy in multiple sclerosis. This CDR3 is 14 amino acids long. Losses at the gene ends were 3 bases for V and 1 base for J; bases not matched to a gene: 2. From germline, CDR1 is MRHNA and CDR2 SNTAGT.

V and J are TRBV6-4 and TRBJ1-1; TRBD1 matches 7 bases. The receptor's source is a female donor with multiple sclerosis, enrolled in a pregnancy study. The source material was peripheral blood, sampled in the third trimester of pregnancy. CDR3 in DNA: TGTGCCAGCAGTGATGGACAGGAGAACACTGAAGCTTTCTTT. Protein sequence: CASSDGQENTEAFF.